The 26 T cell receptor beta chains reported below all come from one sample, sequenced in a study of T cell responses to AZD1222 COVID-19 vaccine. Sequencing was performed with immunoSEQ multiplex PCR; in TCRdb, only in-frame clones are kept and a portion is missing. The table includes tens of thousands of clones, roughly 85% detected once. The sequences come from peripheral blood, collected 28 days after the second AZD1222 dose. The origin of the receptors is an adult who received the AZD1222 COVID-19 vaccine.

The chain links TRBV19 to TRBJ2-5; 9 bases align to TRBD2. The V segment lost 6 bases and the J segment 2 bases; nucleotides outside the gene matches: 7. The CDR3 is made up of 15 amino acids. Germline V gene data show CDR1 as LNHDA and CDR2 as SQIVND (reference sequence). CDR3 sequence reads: CASSKGLAGQETQYF. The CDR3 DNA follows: TGTGCCAGTAGCAAGGGGCTAGCGGGACAAGAGACCCAGTACTTC.

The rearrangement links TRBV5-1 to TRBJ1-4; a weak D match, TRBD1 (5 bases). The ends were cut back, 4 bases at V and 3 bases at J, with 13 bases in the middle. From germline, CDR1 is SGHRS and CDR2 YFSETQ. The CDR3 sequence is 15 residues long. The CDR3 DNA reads TGCGCCAGCAGCCTTGGGGGGAAATCTAATGAAAAACTGTTTTTT. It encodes CASSLGGKSNEKLFF.

The CDR3 DNA follows: TGCGCCAGCAGCCAAGAAACACAGACTAATGAAAAACTGTTTTTT. Protein sequence: CASSQETQTNEKLFF. The chain combines TRBV4-1 with TRBJ1-4; the D is unclear. The length of the CDR3 is 15 residues. Trimming removed 0 bases from V and 2 bases from J, with 7 bases in between. Germline V gives CDR1 MGHRA, CDR2 YSYEKL.

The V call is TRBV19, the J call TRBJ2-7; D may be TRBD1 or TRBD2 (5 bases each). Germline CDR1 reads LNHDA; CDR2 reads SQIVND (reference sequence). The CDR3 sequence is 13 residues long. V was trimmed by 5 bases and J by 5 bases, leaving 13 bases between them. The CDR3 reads CASSVPLGDEQYF. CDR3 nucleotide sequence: TGTGCCAGTAGTGTTCCGTTGGGGGACGAGCAGTACTTC. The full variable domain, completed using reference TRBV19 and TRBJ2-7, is DGGITQSPKYLFRKEGQNVTLSCEQNLNHDAMYWYRQDPGQGLRLIYYSQIVNDFQKGDIAEGYSVSREKKESFPLTVTSAQKNPTAFYLCASSVPLGDEQYFGPGTRLTVT.

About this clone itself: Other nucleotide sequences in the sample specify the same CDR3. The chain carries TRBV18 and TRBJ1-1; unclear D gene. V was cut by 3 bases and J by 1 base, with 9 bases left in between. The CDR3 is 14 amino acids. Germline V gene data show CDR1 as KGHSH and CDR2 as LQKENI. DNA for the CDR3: TGTGCCAGCTCACCCCCGGGGAGGAACACTGAAGCTTTCTTT. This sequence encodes CASSPPGRNTEAFF. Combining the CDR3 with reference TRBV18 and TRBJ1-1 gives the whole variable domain NAGVMQNPRHLVRRRGQEARLRCSPMKGHSHVYWYRQLPEEGLKFMVYLQKENIIDESGMPKERFSAEFPKEGPSILRIQQVVRGDSAAYFCASSPPGRNTEAFFGQGTRLTVV.

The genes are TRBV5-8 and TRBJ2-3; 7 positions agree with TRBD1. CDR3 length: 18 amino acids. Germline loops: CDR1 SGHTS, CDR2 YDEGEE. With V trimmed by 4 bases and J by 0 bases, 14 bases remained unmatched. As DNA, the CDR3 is TGTGCCAGCAGCCCTGGGACAGAGCAGGACCCTAGCACAGATACGCAGTATTTT. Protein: CASSPGTEQDPSTDTQYF.

This CDR3 is CSVEEGRGADTQYF. The DNA for the CDR3 is TGCAGCGTTGAAGAGGGGCGGGGGGCAGATACGCAGTATTTT. This sequence joins TRBV29-1 and TRBJ2-3; 8 nucleotides line up with TRBD2. The J segment lost 4 bases and the V segment lost 0 bases, leaving 3 bases of the junction unmatched. This CDR3 has 14 residues. The germline V gene encodes CDR1 SQVTM and CDR2 ANQGSEA.

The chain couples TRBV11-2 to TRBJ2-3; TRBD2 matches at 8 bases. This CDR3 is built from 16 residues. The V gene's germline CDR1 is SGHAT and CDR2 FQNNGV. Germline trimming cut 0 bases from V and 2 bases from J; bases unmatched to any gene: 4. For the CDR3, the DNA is TGTGCCAGCAGCTTAGAGGGAGCGGGGGCCACAGATACGCAGTATTTT. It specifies CASSLEGAGATDTQYF.

The CDR3, as DNA: TGCGCCAGCAGCTCCGGGACAGGGGTCTCCTACGAGCAGTACTTC. Translating gives CASSSGTGVSYEQYF. The chain is built from TRBV4-3 and TRBJ2-7; 10 bases match TRBD1. This CDR3 region has 15 residues. V lost 5 bases, J lost 0 bases, and 4 bases stayed unmatched. The germline CDR1 and CDR2 sequences are LGHNA and YSLEER.

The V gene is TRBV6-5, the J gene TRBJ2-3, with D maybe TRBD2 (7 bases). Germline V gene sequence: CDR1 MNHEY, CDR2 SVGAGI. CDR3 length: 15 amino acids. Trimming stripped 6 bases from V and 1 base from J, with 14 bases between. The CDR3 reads CASRQLGGRTDTQYF. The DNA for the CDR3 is TGTGCCAGCAGACAACTCGGGGGGCGCACAGATACGCAGTATTTT.

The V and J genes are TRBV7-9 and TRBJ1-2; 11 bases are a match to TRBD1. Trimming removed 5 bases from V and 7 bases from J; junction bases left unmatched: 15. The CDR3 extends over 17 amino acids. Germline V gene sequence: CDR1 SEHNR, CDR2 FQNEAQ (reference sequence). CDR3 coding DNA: TGTGCCAGCAGCCCAGGCGGACAGGGGGCAGATCTGGTTGGCTACACCTTC. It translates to CASSPGGQGADLVGYTF.

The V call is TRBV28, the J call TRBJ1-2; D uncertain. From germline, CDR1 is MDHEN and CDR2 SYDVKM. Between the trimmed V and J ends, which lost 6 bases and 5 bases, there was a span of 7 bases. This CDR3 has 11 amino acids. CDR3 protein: CASRSRYGYTF. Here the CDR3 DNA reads TGTGCCAGCAGATCCCGTTATGGCTACACCTTC.

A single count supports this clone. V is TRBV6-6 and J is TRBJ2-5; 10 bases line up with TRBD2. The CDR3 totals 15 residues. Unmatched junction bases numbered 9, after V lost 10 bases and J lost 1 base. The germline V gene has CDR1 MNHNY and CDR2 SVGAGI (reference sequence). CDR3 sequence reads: CATSGGALGQETQYF. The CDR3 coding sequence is TGTGCCACCAGCGGGGGGGCGTTGGGCCAAGAGACCCAGTACTTC.

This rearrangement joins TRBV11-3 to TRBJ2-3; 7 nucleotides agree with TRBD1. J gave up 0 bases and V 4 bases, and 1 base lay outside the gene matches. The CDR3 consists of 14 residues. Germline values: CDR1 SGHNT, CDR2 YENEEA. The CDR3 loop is CASSSGQSTDTQYF. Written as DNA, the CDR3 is TGTGCCAGCAGCTCGGGACAGAGCACAGATACGCAGTATTTT. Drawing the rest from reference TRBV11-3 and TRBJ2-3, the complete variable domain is EAGVVQSPRYKIIEKKQPVAFWCNPISGHNTLYWYLQNLGQGPELLIRYENEEAVDDSQLPKDRFSAERLKGVDSTLKIQPAELGDSAVYLCASSSGQSTDTQYFGPGTRLTVL.

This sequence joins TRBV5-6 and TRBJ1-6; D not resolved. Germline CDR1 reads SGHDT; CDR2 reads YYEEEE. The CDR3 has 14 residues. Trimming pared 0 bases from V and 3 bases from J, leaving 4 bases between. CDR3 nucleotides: TGTGCCAGCAGCTTGGGACACTATAATTCACCCCTCCACTTT. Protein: CASSLGHYNSPLHF.

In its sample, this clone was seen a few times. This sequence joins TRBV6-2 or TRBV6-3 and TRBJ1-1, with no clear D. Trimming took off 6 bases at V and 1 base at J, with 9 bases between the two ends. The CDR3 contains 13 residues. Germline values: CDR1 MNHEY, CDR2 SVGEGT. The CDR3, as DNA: TGTGCCAGCAGCGGATGGGAGAACACTGAAGCTTTCTTT. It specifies CASSGWENTEAFF.

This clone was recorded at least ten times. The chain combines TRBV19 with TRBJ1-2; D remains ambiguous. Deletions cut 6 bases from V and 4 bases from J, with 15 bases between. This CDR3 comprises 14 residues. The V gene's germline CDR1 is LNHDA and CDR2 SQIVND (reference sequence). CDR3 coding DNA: TGTGCCAGTAGACCACCGGGATTTCTCTATGGCTACACCTTC. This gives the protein CASRPPGFLYGYTF.

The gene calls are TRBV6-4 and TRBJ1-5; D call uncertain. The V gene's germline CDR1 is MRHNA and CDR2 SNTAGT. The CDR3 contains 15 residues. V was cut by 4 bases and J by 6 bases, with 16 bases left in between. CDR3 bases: TGTGCCAGCAGTGTTATGGCGGGAGTGGGTCAGCCCCAGCATTTT. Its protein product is CASSVMAGVGQPQHF.

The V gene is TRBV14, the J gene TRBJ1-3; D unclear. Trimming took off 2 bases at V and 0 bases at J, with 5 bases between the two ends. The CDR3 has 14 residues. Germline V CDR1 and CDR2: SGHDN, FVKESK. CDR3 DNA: TGTGCCAGCAGCCAACTGGGCTCTGGAAACACCATATATTTT. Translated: CASSQLGSGNTIYF. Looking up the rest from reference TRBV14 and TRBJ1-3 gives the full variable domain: EAGVTQFPSHSVIEKGQTVTLRCDPISGHDNLYWYRRVMGKEIKFLLHFVKESKQDESGMPNNRFLAERTGGTYSTLKVQPAELEDSGVYFCASSQLGSGNTIYFGEGSWLTVV.

The CDR3 loop is CASSQGAYYGYTF. The CDR3 coding sequence is TGTGCCAGCAGCCAAGGGGCCTACTATGGCTACACCTTC. V gene TRBV3-1 (or the pseudogene TRBV3-2) combines with J gene TRBJ1-2; D not resolved. This CDR3 has 13 residues. Deletions cut 1 base from V and 3 bases from J, with 6 bases between. Germline CDR1 LGHDT, CDR2 YNNKEL (reference sequence).

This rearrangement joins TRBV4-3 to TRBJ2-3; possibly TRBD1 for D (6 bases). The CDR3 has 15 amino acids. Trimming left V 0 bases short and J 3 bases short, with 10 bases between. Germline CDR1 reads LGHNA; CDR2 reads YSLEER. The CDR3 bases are TGCGCCAGCAGCCAAGAGGGGACAAGAACAGATACGCAGTATTTT. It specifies CASSQEGTRTDTQYF.

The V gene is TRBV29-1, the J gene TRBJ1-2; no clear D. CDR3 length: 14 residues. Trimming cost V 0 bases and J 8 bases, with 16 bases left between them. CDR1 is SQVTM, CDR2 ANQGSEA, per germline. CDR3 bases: TGCAGCGTTGAAGATGCGGCAGCCTATGTGGGCTACACCTTC. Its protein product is CSVEDAAAYVGYTF.

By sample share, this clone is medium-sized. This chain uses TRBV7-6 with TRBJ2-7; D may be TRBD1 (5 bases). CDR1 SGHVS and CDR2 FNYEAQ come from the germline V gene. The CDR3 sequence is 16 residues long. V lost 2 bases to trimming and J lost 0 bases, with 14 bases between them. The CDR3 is CASSLSSGHLSYEQYF. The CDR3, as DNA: TGTGCCAGCAGCTTAAGCTCCGGACATCTCTCCTACGAGCAGTACTTC.

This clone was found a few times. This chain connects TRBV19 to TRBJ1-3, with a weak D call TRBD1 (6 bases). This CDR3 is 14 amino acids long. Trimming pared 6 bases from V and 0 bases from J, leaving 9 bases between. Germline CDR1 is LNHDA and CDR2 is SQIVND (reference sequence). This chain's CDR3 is CASSRGGSGNTIYF. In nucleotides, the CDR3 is TGTGCCAGTAGCCGAGGGGGCTCTGGAAACACCATATATTTT.

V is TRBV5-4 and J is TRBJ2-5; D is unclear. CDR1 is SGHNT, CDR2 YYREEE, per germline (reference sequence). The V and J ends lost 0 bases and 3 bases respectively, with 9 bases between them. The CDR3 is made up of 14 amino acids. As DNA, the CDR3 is TGTGCCAGCAGCTTGGCCAGCACCGAAGAGACCCAGTACTTC. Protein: CASSLASTEETQYF.

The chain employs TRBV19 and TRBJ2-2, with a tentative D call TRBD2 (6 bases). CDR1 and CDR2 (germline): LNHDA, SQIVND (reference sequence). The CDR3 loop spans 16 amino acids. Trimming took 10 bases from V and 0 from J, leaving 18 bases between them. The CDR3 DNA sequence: TGTGCCACCAAACGCGGGGCTTTCGCGAACACCGGGGAGCTGTTTTTT. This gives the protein CATKRGAFANTGELFF.